The rows below give T cell receptor beta chains drawn from one sample of a study of T cells after yellow fever vaccination. TCRdb ran MiXCR on the 5' RACE reads and lists one entry per CDR3 protein. The sample includes some 300,000 distinct CDR3 sequences, about 10% of them seen just once. The source was CD4+ T cells sorted from PBMCs, collected 5 days after the yellow fever booster vaccination. All receptors derive from a man younger than 35 who received the YFV17D yellow fever vaccine. Each CDR3 is given with its conserved first and last residue. The D gene is left open where the match is weak. Some rows mark clone size as missing; the rest say once, few, many or name a class of expanded clone.

>TRBV20-1|few|NA|TRBJ2-2
CSASDTGELFF
TGCAGTGCTAGTGACACCGGGGAGCTGTTTTTT
>TRBV12-3/TRBV12-4|NA|TRBD2|TRBJ2-3
CASSSLGAGGTDTQYF
TGTGCCAGCAGTTCCCTCGGAGCGGGGGGCACAGATACGCAGTATTTT
>TRBV6-6|NA|NA|TRBJ1-5
CASRERTGNQPQHF
TGTGCCAGCAGAGAACGGACGGGGAATCAGCCCCAGCATTTT
>TRBV6-5|few|NA|TRBJ1-2
CASRVTGNYGYTF
TGTGCCAGCAGGGTGACGGGGAACTATGGCTACACCTTC
>TRBV9|many|NA|TRBJ2-3
CASSVNGVSDTQYF
TGTGCCAGCAGCGTGAACGGGGTCTCAGATACGCAGTATTTT
>TRBV12-5|NA|NA|TRBJ2-1
CASGDGASYNEQFF
TGTGCTAGCGGAGACGGGGCATCCTACAATGAGCAGTTCTTC
>TRBV5-4|NA|TRBD1|TRBJ2-3
CASSPGGQGGGTQYF
TGTGCCAGCAGCCCGGGCGGACAGGGTGGCGGTACGCAGTATTTT
>TRBV19|few|TRBD2|TRBJ2-1
CAANRGLAGGHEQFF
TGTGCCGCGAACAGGGGGCTAGCGGGGGGGCATGAGCAGTTCTTC
>TRBV5-7|few|TRBD1|TRBJ1-6
CASSLVAPRFWTGFNSPLHF
TGTGCCAGCAGCTTGGTGGCCCCTAGGTTCTGGACAGGCTTTAATTCACCCCTCCACTTT
>TRBV6-1|NA|NA|TRBJ1-5
CASSEVGSRQPQHF
TGTGCCAGCAGTGAGGTTGGTTCAAGACAGCCCCAGCATTTT
>TRBV7-9|few|NA|TRBJ2-5
CASSSAGWETQYF
TGTGCCAGCAGCTCGGCAGGGTGGGAGACCCAGTACTTC
>TRBV9|NA|NA|TRBJ1-5
CASSGPPGQPQHF
TGTGCCAGCAGCGGACCCCCGGGCCAGCCCCAGCATTTT
>TRBV6-1|NA|NA|TRBJ2-5
CASSEARGRGRETQYF
TGTGCCAGCAGTGAAGCGCGAGGCAGGGGGAGGGAGACCCAGTACTTC
>TRBV5-1|many|TRBD1|TRBJ2-1
CASSQRIQGDWLNEQFF
TGCGCCAGCAGTCAAAGGATACAGGGGGATTGGTTAAATGAGCAGTTCTTC
>TRBV24-1|NA|NA|TRBJ2-3
CATRGQGTDTQYF
TGTGCCACCAGGGGCCAGGGTACAGATACGCAGTATTTT
>TRBV5-6|many|NA|TRBJ2-7
CASSRASEQYF
TGTGCCAGCAGCCGGGCCAGTGAGCAGTACTTC
>TRBV6-5|NA|NA|TRBJ1-6
CASSRTGLPLHF
TGTGCCAGCAGCCGCACAGGGCTACCCCTCCACTTT
>TRBV18|few|NA|TRBJ1-2
CASSPSGRYYGYTF
TGTGCCAGCTCACCATCGGGACGGTACTATGGCTACACCTTC
>TRBV21-1|NA|NA|TRBJ1-2
CASSKEAGGFGYTF
TGTGCCAGCAGCAAAGAGGCAGGGGGATTCGGCTACACCTTC
>TRBV4-2|few|TRBD1|TRBJ2-7
CASSQQRAGTASYEQYF
TGTGCCAGCAGCCAACAAAGAGCCGGGACAGCCTCCTACGAGCAGTACTTC
>TRBV7-9|NA|NA|TRBJ2-2
CASSTWAELFF
TGTGCCAGCAGCACATGGGCAGAGCTGTTTTTT
>TRBV12-3/TRBV12-4|few|NA|TRBJ2-4
CASGYRSAKNIQYF
TGTGCCAGCGGATACAGGTCAGCCAAAAACATTCAGTACTTC
>TRBV27|NA|NA|TRBJ2-1
CASSLERFSEQFF
TGTGCCAGCAGTTTAGAGCGCTTCAGTGAGCAGTTCTTC
>TRBV5-4|NA|NA|TRBJ2-7
CASSPPGQAYEQYF
TGTGCCAGCAGCCCCCCCGGGCAGGCCTACGAGCAGTACTTC
>TRBV18|few|NA|TRBJ2-3
CASSPNPATDTQYF
TGTGCCAGCTCACCAAATCCCGCCACAGATACGCAGTATTTT
>TRBV28|NA|TRBD2|TRBJ2-1
CASKGGANYNEQFF
TGTGCCAGCAAGGGAGGGGCAAACTACAATGAGCAGTTCTTC
>TRBV28|few|NA|TRBJ1-2
CASSSSIYGYTF
TGTGCCAGCAGTTCCTCGATCTATGGCTACACCTTC
>TRBV20-1|NA|TRBD1|TRBJ1-2
CSAKGTGNGYGYTF
TGCAGTGCTAAGGGGACAGGGAATGGCTATGGCTACACCTTC
>TRBV9|many|TRBD1|TRBJ1-2
CASSRGPRGYTF
TGTGCCAGCAGCAGGGGGCCACGGGGCTACACCTTC
>TRBV6-2/TRBV6-3|NA|TRBD1|TRBJ1-1
CASRRTGENTEAFF
TGTGCCAGCAGACGGACAGGCGAGAACACTGAAGCTTTCTTT
>TRBV24-1|few|NA|TRBJ2-1
CATSPRTTYNEQFF
TGTGCCACCAGTCCGAGGACTACTTACAATGAGCAGTTCTTC
>TRBV4-1|NA|TRBD2|TRBJ2-3
CASSHYGGGVDTQYF
TGCGCCAGCAGCCATTACGGGGGAGGGGTAGATACGCAGTATTTT
>TRBV7-8|few|TRBD1|TRBJ2-2
CASSRSGGNTGELFF
TGTGCCAGCAGCCGCTCAGGGGGGAACACCGGGGAGCTGTTTTTT
>TRBV9|NA|TRBD1|TRBJ2-1
CASTRQGGDEQFF
TGTGCCAGCACGCGACAGGGGGGTGATGAGCAGTTCTTC
>TRBV5-1|many|NA|TRBJ1-1
CASSLAGDTEAFF
TGTGCCAGCAGCTTGGCGGGGGACACTGAAGCTTTCTTT
>TRBV12-3/TRBV12-4|few|NA|TRBJ1-5
CASNYGSGDQPQHF
TGTGCCAGCAATTACGGGAGCGGTGATCAGCCCCAGCATTTT
>TRBV25-1|many|NA|TRBJ2-1
CASSEFSEQFF
TGTGCCAGCAGTGAATTCAGTGAGCAGTTCTTC
>TRBV5-6|NA|TRBD1|TRBJ2-3
CASSLGTGTTDTQYF
TGTGCCAGCAGCTTGGGGACAGGGACCACAGATACGCAGTATTTT
>TRBV5-4|few|NA|TRBJ1-2
CASSLAVQINYGYTF
TGTGCCAGCAGCTTGGCTGTGCAGATTAACTATGGCTACACCTTC
>TRBV6-2/TRBV6-3|NA|NA|TRBJ1-5
CASSYRGRSNQPQHF
TGTGCCAGCAGTTACCGGGGCAGGTCCAATCAGCCCCAGCATTTT
>TRBV21-1|many|NA|TRBJ2-5
CASSKILGQLKETQYF
TGTGCCAGCAGCAAAATCCTGGGACAACTGAAAGAGACCCAGTACTTC
>TRBV3-1|few|TRBD1|TRBJ2-3
CASSQGTGDTDTQYF
TGTGCCAGCAGCCAAGGGACAGGGGACACAGATACGCAGTATTTT
>TRBV23-1|many|NA|TRBJ2-4
CASSQGYSKNIQYF
TGCGCCAGCAGTCAAGGTTATTCCAAAAACATTCAGTACTTC
>TRBV5-5|NA|NA|TRBJ2-1
CASSFPLRGYNEQFF
TGTGCCAGCAGCTTTCCGCTCAGGGGCTACAATGAGCAGTTCTTC